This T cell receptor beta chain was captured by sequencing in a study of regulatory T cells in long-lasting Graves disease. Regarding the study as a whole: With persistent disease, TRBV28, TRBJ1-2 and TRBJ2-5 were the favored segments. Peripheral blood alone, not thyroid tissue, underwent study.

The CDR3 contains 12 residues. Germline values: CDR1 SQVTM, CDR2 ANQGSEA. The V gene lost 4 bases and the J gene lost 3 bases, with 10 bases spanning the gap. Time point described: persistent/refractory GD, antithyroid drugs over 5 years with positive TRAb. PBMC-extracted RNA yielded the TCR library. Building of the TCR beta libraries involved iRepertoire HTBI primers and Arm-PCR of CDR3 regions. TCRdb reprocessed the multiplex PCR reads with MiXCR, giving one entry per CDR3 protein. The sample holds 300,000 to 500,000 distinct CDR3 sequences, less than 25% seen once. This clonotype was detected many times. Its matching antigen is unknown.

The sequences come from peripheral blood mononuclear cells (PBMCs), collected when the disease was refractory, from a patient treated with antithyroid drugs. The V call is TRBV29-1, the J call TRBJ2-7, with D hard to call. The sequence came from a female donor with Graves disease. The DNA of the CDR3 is TGCAGCGTTGTCGGCGGTATCTACGAGCAGTACTTC. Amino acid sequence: CSVVGGIYEQYF.